The rows below give T cell receptor beta chains drawn from one sample of a study of T-cell reconstitution after alpha-beta-depleted transplantation in children. TCRdb re-analysed the PCR reads in MiXCR, keeping a single row per CDR3 protein. The sample lists just under 250,000 distinct CDR3 sequences; around 25% were seen once. Sequenced material: PBMCs, taken before TCRalphabeta/CD19-depleted stem cell transplant. These receptors were taken from a girl aged 2 to 9 with Fanconi anemia, due to receive a stem cell transplant. Each CDR3 is given with its conserved first and last residue. A D gene is named only where the DNA matches it firmly. Rows may omit the clone size; those that give it use once, few, many or a size class.

TRBJ2-3 TRBD2 TRBV7-8 many TGTGCCAGCAGCTCATACCCGGGACTAGAGGCGCCAGATACGCAGTATTTT CASSSYPGLEAPDTQYF
TRBJ2-3 TRBD2 TRBV24-1 many TGTGCCACCAGTGATTTCCGTGGACTAGCAACAGATACGCAGTATTTT CATSDFRGLATDTQYF
TRBJ1-6 . TRBV12-3/TRBV12-4 few TGTGCCAGCAGTTTCTTAGGGACCAATTCACCCCTCCACTTT CASSFLGTNSPLHF
TRBJ2-5 TRBD1 TRBV6-5 many TGTGCCAGCAGTTACTCAGCAGGGGGCTCTAAGACCCAGTACTTC CASSYSAGGSKTQYF
TRBJ2-7 . TRBV11-2 . TGTGCCAGCAGCCCCGTCATAGCCTACGAGCAGTACTTC CASSPVIAYEQYF
TRBJ2-7 TRBD2 TRBV7-2 . TGTGCCAGCAGCAAATCGACTAGCCGCTACGAGCAGTACTTC CASSKSTSRYEQYF
TRBJ2-6 . TRBV29-1 many TGCAGCGCTTTAGCTCCAGGAGGTGGTGGGGCCAACGTCCTGACTTTC CSALAPGGGGANVLTF
TRBJ2-1 TRBD2 TRBV20-1 . TGCAGTGCAGGGACTAGCATGAATGAGCAGTTCTTC CSAGTSMNEQFF
TRBJ1-1 . TRBV6-5 . TGTGCCAGCAGTAGGGAGACTGAAGCTTTCTTT CASSRETEAFF
TRBJ2-3 TRBD2 TRBV20-1 . TGCAGTGCTAGAGGCGGGGGAGGCACAGATACGCAGTATTTT CSARGGGGTDTQYF
TRBJ2-4 . TRBV11-3 . TGTGCCAGCAGTCTAAGTCCAGGGAATTCGGCCAAAAACATTCAGTACTTC CASSLSPGNSAKNIQYF
TRBJ1-2 . TRBV20-1 . TGCAGTGCTAGAGATCGCGGCTACACCTTC CSARDRGYTF
TRBJ2-7 TRBD1 TRBV6-1 . TGTGCCAGCAGACCTCCCCTGGACAGGGGTTCCTACGAGCAGTACTTC CASRPPLDRGSYEQYF
TRBJ1-5 . TRBV20-1 many TGCAGTGCTGGGGGAGGCAGGGATCAGCCCCAGCATTTT CSAGGGRDQPQHF
TRBJ2-7 TRBD2 TRBV4-1 . TGCGCCAGCAGCCAGGGATATACTGGACTAGCGGGAGCCAACGAGCAGTACTTC CASSQGYTGLAGANEQYF
TRBJ1-4 . TRBV20-1 many TGCAGTGCTAGAGGTGCAGGGTACCCTCTCGGTGAAAAACTGTTTTTT CSARGAGYPLGEKLFF
TRBJ2-3 . TRBV5-1 many TGCGCCAGCAGCTCCGTAGATACGCAGTATTTT CASSSVDTQYF
TRBJ2-1 TRBD2 TRBV7-6 once TGTGCCAGCAGCTTAGCGGGAGGGCGAGATGAGCAGTTCTTC CASSLAGGRDEQFF
TRBJ2-7 TRBD1 TRBV20-1 few TGCAGTGCTAGATCCATACAACTCACAGGGGTACCTACCTACGAGCAGTACTTC CSARSIQLTGVPTYEQYF
TRBJ2-1 . TRBV12-3/TRBV12-4 few TGTGCCAGCAGCCCAGGGACAGGGACTAGTCTAGCGGTCTCCTACAATGAGCAGTTCTTC CASSPGTGTSLAVSYNEQFF
TRBJ2-3 TRBD2 TRBV29-1 many TGCAGCGTTGGTGTCGGGAGGACTGGTACGCAGTATTTT CSVGVGRTGTQYF
TRBJ1-2 TRBD1 TRBV20-1 many TGCAGTGCTAGAGATTCAGGGGGCGTATATGGCTACACCTTC CSARDSGGVYGYTF
TRBJ2-1 TRBD1 TRBV29-1 many TGCAGCGTCCCCAGGGGGCTGAATGAGCAGTTCTTC CSVPRGLNEQFF
TRBJ2-7 . TRBV24-1 . TGTGCCACCAGTGACCGATCCTACGAGCAGTACTTC CATSDRSYEQYF
TRBJ2-3 . TRBV7-3 . TGTGCCAGCAGCTTAACCGGGATAGTCACAGATACGCAGTATTTT CASSLTGIVTDTQYF
TRBJ2-5 . TRBV15 many TGTGCCACCAGCAGAGTAGGACGGCGCCAAGAGACCCAGTACTTC CATSRVGRRQETQYF
TRBJ2-7 . TRBV6-5 . TGTGCCAGCAGTTACAGAGGACTGAGCTCCTACGAGCAGTACTTC CASSYRGLSSYEQYF
TRBJ2-1 . TRBV10-3 many TGTGCCATCAGTGGGGTGAATGAGCAGTTCTTC CAISGVNEQFF
TRBJ2-3 TRBD1 TRBV29-1 . TGCAGCGTTGGAGGGACAGGGACTACAGATACGCAGTATTTT CSVGGTGTTDTQYF